This is a list of T cell receptor beta chains from one sample in a study of blood T cell repertoires in COVID-19. The assay was immunoSEQ multiplex PCR, and TCRdb's table has in-frame clones only and misses some. The data hold about 190,000 clones, with approximately 90% observed a single time. Source material: peripheral blood. Source of these receptors: a woman aged 25 to 39 with acute or convalescent COVID-19. Each CDR3 is given with its conserved first and last residue. Fields, in order: D gene, V gene, clone size, J gene, CDR3 protein, CDR3 DNA. A D gene is named only where the DNA matches it firmly. Only part of the rows carry a size: once, few, many, or a class if the clone is expanded.

>TRBD1|TRBV3-1/TRBV3-2|.|TRBJ1-1
CASSQGPDREAFF
TGTGCCAGCAGCCAGGGGCCGGACAGGGAAGCTTTCTTT
>.|TRBV12-3/TRBV12-4|once|TRBJ2-1
CASTVQAYNEQFF
TGTGCCAGCACCGTGCAGGCATACAATGAGCAGTTCTTC
>.|TRBV21-1|.|TRBJ2-5
CASRVARPSYQETQYF
TGTGCCAGCAGGGTCGCTAGACCCTCTTACCAAGAGACCCAGTACTTC
>.|TRBV12-3/TRBV12-4|.|TRBJ1-1
CASSLERNTEAFF
TGTGCCAGCAGTTTAGAGAGGAACACTGAAGCTTTCTTT
>TRBD1|TRBV5-6|.|TRBJ1-2
CASSPGQPNYGYTF
TGTGCCAGCAGTCCGGGACAGCCTAACTATGGCTACACCTTC
>.|TRBV6-1|.|TRBJ2-1
CASSEGFGGYQFF
TGTGCCAGCAGTGAAGGATTTGGCGGATACCAGTTCTTC
>TRBD2|TRBV6-6|.|TRBJ2-5
CASSRSGRPHSNQETQYF
TGTGCCAGCAGTCGTAGCGGGAGGCCCCACAGCAATCAAGAGACCCAGTACTTC
>.|TRBV10-3|.|TRBJ1-5
CAIRGGDNQPQHF
TGTGCCATCAGGGGGGGGGATAATCAGCCCCAGCATTTT
>TRBD1|TRBV28|.|TRBJ1-6
CASSRTGMGDSPLHF
TGTGCCAGCAGTCGGACAGGGATGGGGGATTCACCCCTCCACTTT
>TRBD1|TRBV28|.|TRBJ1-6
CASSGQGRSPLHF
TGTGCCAGTTCCGGACAGGGTAGATCACCCCTCCACTTT